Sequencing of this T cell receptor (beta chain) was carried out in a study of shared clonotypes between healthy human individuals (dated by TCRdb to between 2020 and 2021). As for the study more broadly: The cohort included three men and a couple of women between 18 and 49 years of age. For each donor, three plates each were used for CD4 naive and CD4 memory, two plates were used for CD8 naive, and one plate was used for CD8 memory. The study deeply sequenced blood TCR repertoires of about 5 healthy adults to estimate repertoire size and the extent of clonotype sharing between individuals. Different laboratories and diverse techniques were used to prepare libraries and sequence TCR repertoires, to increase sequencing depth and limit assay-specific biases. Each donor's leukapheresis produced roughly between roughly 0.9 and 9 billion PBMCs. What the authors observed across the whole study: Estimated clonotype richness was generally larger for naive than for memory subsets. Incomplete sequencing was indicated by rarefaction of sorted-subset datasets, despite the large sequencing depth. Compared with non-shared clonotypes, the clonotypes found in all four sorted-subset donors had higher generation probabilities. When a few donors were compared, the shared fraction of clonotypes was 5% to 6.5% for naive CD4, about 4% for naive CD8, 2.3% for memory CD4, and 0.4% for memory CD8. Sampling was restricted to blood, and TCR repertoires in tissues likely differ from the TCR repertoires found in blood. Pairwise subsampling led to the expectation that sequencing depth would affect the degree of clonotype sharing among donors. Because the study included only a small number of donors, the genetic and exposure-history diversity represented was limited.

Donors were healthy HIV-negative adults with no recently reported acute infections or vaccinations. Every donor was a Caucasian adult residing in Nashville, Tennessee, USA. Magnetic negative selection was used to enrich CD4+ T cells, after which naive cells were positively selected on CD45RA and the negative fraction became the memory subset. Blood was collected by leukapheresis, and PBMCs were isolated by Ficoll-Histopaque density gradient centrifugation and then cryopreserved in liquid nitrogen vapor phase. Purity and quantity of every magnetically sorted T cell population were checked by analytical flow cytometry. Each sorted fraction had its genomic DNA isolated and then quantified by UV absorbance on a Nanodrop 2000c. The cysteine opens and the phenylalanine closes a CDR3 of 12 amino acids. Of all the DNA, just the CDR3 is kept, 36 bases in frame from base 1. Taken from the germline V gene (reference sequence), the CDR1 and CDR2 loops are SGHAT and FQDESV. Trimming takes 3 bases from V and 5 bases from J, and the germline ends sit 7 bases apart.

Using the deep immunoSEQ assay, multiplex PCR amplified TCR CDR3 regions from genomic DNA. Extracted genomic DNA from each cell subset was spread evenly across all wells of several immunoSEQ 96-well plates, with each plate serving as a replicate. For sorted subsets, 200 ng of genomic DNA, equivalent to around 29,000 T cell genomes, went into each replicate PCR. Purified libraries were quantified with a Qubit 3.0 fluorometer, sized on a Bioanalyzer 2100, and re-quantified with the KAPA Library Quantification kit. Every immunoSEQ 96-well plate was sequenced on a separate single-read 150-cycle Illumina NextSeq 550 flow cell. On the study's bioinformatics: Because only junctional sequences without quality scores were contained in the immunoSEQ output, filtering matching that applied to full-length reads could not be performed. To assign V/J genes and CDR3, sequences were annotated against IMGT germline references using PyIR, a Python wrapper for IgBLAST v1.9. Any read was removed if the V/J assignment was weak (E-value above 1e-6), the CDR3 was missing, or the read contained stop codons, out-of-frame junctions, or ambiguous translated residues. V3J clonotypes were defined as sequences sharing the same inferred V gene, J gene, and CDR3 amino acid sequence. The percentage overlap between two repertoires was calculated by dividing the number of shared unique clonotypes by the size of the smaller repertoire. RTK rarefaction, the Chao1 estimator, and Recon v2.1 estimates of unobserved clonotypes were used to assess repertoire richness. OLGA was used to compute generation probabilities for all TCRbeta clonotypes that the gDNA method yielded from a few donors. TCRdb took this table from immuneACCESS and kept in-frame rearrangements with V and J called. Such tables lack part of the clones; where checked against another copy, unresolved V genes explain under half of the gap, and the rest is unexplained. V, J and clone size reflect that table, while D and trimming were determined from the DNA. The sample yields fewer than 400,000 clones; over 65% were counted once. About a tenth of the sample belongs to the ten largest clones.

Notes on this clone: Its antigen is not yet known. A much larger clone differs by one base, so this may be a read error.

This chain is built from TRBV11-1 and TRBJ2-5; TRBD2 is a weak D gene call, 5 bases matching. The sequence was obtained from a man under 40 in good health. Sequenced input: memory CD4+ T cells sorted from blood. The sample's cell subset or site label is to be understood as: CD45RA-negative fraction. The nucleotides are TGTGCCAGCAGCTTTGGCGGGGAGACCCAGTACTTC. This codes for CASSFGGETQYF.